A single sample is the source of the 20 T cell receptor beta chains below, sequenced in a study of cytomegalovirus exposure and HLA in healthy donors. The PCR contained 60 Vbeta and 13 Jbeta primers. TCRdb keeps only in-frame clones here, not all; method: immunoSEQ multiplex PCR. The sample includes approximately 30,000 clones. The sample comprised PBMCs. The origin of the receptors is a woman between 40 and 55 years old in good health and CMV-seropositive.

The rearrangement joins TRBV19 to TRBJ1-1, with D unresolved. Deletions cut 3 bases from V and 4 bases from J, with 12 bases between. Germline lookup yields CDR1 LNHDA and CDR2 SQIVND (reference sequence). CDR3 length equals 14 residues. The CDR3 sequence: CASSIGQTFTEAFF. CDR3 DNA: TGTGCCAGTAGTATCGGTCAAACTTTCACTGAAGCTTTCTTT.

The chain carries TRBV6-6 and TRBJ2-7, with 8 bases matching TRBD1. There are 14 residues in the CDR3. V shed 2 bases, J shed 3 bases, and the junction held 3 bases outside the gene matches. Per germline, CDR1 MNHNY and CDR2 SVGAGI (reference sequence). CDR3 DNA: TGTGCCAGCAGTTACGGACAGGGCCTCTACGAGCAGTACTTC. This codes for CASSYGQGLYEQYF.

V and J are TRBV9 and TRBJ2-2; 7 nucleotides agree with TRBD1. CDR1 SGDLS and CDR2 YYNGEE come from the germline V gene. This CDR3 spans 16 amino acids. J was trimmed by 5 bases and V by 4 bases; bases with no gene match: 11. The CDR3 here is CASSPFEGAITGELFF. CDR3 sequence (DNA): TGTGCCAGCAGCCCTTTTGAGGGGGCAATAACCGGGGAGCTGTTTTTT.

The CDR3 DNA reads TGTGCCAGTAGTATGTATGTGTCGAGACAGGGGGGCCTCACCTTC. Translating it yields CASSMYVSRQGGLTF. V gene TRBV19 combines with J gene TRBJ1-2, with TRBD1 identical over 9 bases. CDR1 is LNHDA and CDR2 is SQIVND in the germline V gene (reference sequence). Losses at the gene ends were 3 bases for V and 13 bases for J; bases not matched to a gene: 15. The CDR3 spans 15 residues.

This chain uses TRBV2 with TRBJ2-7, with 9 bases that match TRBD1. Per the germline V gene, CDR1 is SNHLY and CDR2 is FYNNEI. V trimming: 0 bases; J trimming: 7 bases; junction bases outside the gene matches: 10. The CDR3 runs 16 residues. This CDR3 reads CASSEALDRGSGEQYF. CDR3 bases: TGTGCCAGCAGTGAAGCCTTGGACAGGGGCAGTGGGGAGCAGTACTTC.

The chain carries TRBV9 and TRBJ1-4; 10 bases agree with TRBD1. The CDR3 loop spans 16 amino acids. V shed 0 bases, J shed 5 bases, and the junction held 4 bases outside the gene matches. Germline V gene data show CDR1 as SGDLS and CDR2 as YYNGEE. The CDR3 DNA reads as TGTGCCAGCAGCGTAGGTAGGACAGGGGGGAATGAAAAACTGTTTTTT. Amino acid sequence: CASSVGRTGGNEKLFF.

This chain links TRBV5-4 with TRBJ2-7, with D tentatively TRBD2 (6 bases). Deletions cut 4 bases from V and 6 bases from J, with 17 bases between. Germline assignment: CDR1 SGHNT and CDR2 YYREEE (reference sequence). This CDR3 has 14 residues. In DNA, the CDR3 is TGTGCCAGCAGCGTGACTAGTAGCGCCTCCGAGCAGTACTTC. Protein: CASSVTSSASEQYF.

CDR3 protein: CASAGVSLGTSGYYEQYF. In DNA, the CDR3 is TGTGCCAGCGCCGGGGTTTCCCTTGGGACTAGCGGCTACTACGAGCAGTACTTC. The chain combines TRBV4-2 with TRBJ2-7, with TRBD2 identical over 11 bases. Trimming cost V 8 bases and J 3 bases; bases outside gene matches: 18. The CDR3 has 18 residues. Germline V gene data show CDR1 as LGHNA and CDR2 as YNFKEQ.

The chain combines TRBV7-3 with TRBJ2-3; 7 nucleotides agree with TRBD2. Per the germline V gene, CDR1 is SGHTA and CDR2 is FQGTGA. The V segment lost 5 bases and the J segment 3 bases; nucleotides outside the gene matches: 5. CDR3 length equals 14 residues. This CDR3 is CASSGRGVTDTQYF. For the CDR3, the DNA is TGTGCCAGCAGCGGCCGGGGGGTAACAGATACGCAGTATTTT.

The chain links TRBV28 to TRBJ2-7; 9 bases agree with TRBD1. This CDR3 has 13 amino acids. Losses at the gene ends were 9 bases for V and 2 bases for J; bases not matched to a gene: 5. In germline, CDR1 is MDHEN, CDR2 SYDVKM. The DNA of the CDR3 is TGTGCCAGTCGGGACAGGGCTGCCTACGAGCAGTACTTC. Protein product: CASRDRAAYEQYF.

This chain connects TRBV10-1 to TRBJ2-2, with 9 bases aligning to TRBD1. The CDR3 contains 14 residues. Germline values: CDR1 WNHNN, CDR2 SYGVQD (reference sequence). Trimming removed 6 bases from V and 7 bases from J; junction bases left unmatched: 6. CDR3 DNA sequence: TGCGCCAGCAGACGGGACAGGGCGGACGGGGAGCTGTTTTTT. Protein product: CASRRDRADGELFF.

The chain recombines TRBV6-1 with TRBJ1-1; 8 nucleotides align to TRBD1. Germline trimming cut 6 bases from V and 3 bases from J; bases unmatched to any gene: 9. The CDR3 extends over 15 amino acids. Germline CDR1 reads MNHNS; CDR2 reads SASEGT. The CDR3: CASSFTGGGYTEAFF. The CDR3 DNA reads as TGTGCCAGCAGCTTCACAGGGGGAGGGTACACTGAAGCTTTCTTT.

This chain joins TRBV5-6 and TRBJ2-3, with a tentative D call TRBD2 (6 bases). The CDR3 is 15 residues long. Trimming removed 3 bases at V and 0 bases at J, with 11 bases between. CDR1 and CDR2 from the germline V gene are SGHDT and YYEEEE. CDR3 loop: CASSYYGTSTDTQYF. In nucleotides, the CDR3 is TGTGCCAGCAGCTATTACGGGACTAGCACAGATACGCAGTATTTT.

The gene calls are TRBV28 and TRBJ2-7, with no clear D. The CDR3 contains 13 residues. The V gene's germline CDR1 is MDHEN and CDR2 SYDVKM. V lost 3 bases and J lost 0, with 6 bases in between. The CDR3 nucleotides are TGTGCCAGCAGTTTGATAGCCTCCTACGAGCAGTACTTC. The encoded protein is CASSLIASYEQYF.

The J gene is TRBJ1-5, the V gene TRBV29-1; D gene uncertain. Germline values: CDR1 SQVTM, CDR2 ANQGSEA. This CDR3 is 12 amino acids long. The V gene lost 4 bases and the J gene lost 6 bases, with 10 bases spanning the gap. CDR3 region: CSVGAGGQPQHF. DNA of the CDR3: TGCAGCGTTGGGGCAGGTGGTCAGCCCCAGCATTTT.

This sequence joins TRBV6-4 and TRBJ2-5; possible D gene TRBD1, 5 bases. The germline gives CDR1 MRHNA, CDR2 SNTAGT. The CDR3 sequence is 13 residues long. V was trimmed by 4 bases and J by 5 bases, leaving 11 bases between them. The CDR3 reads CASSGQQGETQYF. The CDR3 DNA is TGTGCCAGCAGTGGGCAGCAGGGCGAGACCCAGTACTTC.

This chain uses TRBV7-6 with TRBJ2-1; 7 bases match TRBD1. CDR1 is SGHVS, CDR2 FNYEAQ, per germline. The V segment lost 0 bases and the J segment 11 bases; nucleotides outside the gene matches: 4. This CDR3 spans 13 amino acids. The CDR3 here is CASSLARGSQQFF. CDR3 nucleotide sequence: TGTGCCAGCAGCTTAGCCAGGGGGAGTCAGCAGTTCTTC.

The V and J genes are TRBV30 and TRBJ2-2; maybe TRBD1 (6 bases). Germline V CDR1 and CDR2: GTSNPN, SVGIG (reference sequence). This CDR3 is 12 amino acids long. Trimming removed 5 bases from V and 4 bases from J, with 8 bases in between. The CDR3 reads CAWGQSTGELFF. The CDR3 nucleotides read TGTGCCTGGGGACAGAGCACCGGGGAGCTGTTTTTT.

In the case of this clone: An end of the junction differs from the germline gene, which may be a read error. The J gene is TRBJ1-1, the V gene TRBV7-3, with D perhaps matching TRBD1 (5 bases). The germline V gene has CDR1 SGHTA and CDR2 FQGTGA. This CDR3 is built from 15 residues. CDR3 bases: TGTGCCAGCAGCTTAACGGGGGAGGGGAACGCTGAAGCTTTCTTT. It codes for CASSLTGEGNAEAFF.

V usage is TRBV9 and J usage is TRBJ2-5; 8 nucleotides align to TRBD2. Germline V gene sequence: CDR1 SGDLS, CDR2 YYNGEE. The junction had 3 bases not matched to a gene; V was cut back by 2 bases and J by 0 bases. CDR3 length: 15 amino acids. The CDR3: CASSVSGTYQETQYF. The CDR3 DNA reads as TGTGCCAGCAGCGTTAGCGGGACGTACCAAGAGACCCAGTACTTC.